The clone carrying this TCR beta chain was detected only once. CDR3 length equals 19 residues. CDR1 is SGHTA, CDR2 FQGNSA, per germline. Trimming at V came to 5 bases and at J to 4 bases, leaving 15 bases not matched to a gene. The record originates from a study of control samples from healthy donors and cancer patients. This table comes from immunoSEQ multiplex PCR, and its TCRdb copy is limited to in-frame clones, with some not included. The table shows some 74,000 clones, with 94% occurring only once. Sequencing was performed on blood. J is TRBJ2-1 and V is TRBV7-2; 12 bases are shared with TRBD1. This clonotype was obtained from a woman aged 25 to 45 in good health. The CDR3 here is CASSGRDRGRGSRYNEQFF. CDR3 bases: TGTGCCAGCAGCGGGCGGGACAGGGGGCGCGGATCGAGATACAATGAGCAGTTCTTC.